This T cell receptor (beta chain) was found in a study of CD8+CD57+ T cells in acquired aplastic anemia. Study results and limitations: Over 25 CD8+ CDR3 sequences occurred in both the patients and the controls.

Germline CDR1 SEHNR, CDR2 FQNEAQ (reference sequence). The CDR3 runs 13 residues. V was clipped by 3 bases and J by 11 bases, with 15 bases between them. The use of genomic DNA as template underpinned the TCR beta VDJ and CDR3 profiling. TCRdb recomputed calls from the reads with MiXCR, one row per CDR3 protein. The data contain roughly 250,000 distinct CDR3 sequences, approximately 80% of them singletons. Comment on this clonotype: Its target is unknown.

Patients sequenced had flow cytometry evidence of CD8+CD57+ cell expansion. Everyone among the patients had severe acquired aplastic anemia. This clonotype was obtained from a human donor with aplastic anemia. This sequence joins TRBV7-9 and TRBJ2-3, with D possibly matching TRBD2 (6 bases). Sequencing was carried out using sorted CD4+, CD8+, or CD8+CD57+ T cells (not recorded which) from PBMCs. The CDR3 DNA reads as TGTGCCAGCAGCTTTCGAGGAACCGGGGGGCAGTATTTT. It yields the protein CASSFRGTGGQYF.